This entry describes one T cell receptor (beta chain). Its matching antigen is unknown. This CDR3 is built from 13 residues. From germline, CDR1 is SGDLS and CDR2 YYNGEE. Trimming took 0 bases from V and 9 from J, leaving 10 bases between them. The sample originates from a study of T cell responses to AZD1222 COVID-19 vaccine. Findings and caveats of the study: A reported finding is that nearly half of spike-specific TCRs target unmutated variant regions.

Profiling relied on immunoSEQ multiplex PCR, and the TCRdb table lists in-frame clones only, not all of them. The sample lists over 100,000 clones, approximately 90% occurring once. This sequence originates from an adult who received the AZD1222 COVID-19 vaccine. The specimen comprised peripheral blood, sampled 28 days after the second AZD1222 dose. The J gene is TRBJ2-1, the V gene TRBV9; no reliable D call. Here the CDR3 DNA reads TGTGCCAGCAGCGTAGCCCAGGTCGGTGAGCAGTTCTTC. Translated, it gives CASSVAQVGEQFF.